Following are 26 T cell receptor beta chains from one sample sequenced in a study of cytomegalovirus exposure and HLA in healthy donors. Primers for the PCR totalled 60 Vbeta and 13 Jbeta. TCRdb keeps only in-frame clones here, not all; method: immunoSEQ multiplex PCR. Here the sample spans about 170,000 clones, 82% being singletons. The source material was PBMCs. These receptors originate from a male donor in good health and CMV-seronegative.

This clone was observed a single time. The V and J genes are TRBV5-6 and TRBJ1-2; 10 nucleotides match TRBD1. Germline V gives CDR1 SGHDT, CDR2 YYEEEE. Unmatched junction bases numbered 3, after V lost 2 bases and J lost 5 bases. The CDR3 is made up of 14 amino acids. The CDR3 nucleotides are TGTGCCAGCAGCTTTGGGACAGGGGCGTATGGCTACACCTTC. It translates to CASSFGTGAYGYTF. The full variable domain, rest sourced from reference TRBV5-6 and TRBJ1-2, is DAGVTQSPTHLIKTRGQQVTLRCSPKSGHDTVSWYQQALGQGPQFIFQYYEEEERQRGNFPDRFSGHQFPNYSSELNVNALLLGDSALYLCASSFGTGAYGYTFGSGTRLTVV.

This sequence joins TRBV5-1 and TRBJ2-3; 13 bases map to TRBD2. CDR3 length: 14 residues. Germline CDR1 is SGHRS and CDR2 is YFSETQ. V dropped 7 bases and J dropped 6; count of bases not matched to a gene: 5. The CDR3 is CASVGLAGVDTQYF. CDR3 in DNA: TGCGCCAGCGTCGGACTAGCGGGAGTGGATACGCAGTATTTT. The full variable domain, its missing parts supplied by reference TRBV5-1 and TRBJ2-3, is KAGVTQTPRYLIKTRGQQVTLSCSPISGHRSVSWYQQTPGQGLQFLFEYFSETQRNKGNFPGRFSGRQFSNSRSEMNVSTLELGDSALYLCASVGLAGVDTQYFGPGTRLTVL.

The J gene is TRBJ2-1, the V gene TRBV7-9; the match to TRBD2 covers 8 bases. The CDR3 has 14 amino acids. Germline V CDR1 and CDR2: SEHNR, FQNEAQ (reference sequence). The V and J ends lost 2 bases and 9 bases, in that order; junction bases with no gene match: 6. The CDR3 is CASSLRFGTSEQFF. CDR3 bases: TGTGCCAGCAGCTTAAGATTTGGGACTAGTGAGCAGTTCTTC.

V usage is TRBV28 and J usage is TRBJ2-5; D is perhaps TRBD1 (6 bases). TRBJ2-7 matches the DNA end more closely, so the J call is doubtful. The CDR3 runs to 16 residues. Per the germline V gene, CDR1 is MDHEN and CDR2 is SYDVKM. The CDR3 sequence is CASSVMENRVAYEQYF. CDR3 bases: TGTGCCAGCAGTGTTATGGAGAACAGGGTAGCCTACGAGCAGTACTTC.

This CDR3 is CASTVSSTDTQYF. DNA for the CDR3: TGTGCCAGTACGGTCTCTAGCACAGATACGCAGTATTTT. The chain is built from TRBV19 and TRBJ2-3; D is uncertain. Germline V lookup: CDR1 LNHDA, CDR2 SQIVND (reference sequence). Trimming took off 7 bases at V and 0 bases at J, with 8 bases between the two ends. The CDR3 length is 13 residues.

For this clone: Other DNA sequences in this sample translate to the same CDR3. The V and J genes are TRBV18 and TRBJ1-5; TRBD1 matches 11 bases. The CDR3 sequence is 15 residues long. V lost 2 bases and J lost 4; bases outside the gene matches: 1. Germline lookup yields CDR1 KGHSH and CDR2 LQKENI. CDR3 in DNA: TGTGCCAGCTCACCAGGACAGGGGGCTAATCAGCCCCAGCATTTT. This sequence encodes CASSPGQGANQPQHF.

The chain employs TRBV7-3 and TRBJ2-1, with 14 bases aligning to TRBD2. Germline V gene data show CDR1 as SGHTA and CDR2 as FQGTGA. CDR3 size: 19 residues. Trimming removed 5 bases from V and 9 bases from J; junction bases left unmatched: 18. The CDR3 DNA is TGTGCCAGCAGCCCCCCCGGGACTAGCGGGAGAGTTTCATCCAGTGAGCAGTTCTTC. Its protein is CASSPPGTSGRVSSSEQFF.

This clone was observed a single time. The J gene is TRBJ2-5, the V gene TRBV7-7; 12 nucleotides match TRBD2. This CDR3 spans 19 amino acids. The germline V gene encodes CDR1 SSHAT and CDR2 FNYEAQ (reference sequence). The trim removed 8 bases at V and 5 bases at J, leaving 21 bases unmatched. The CDR3 DNA follows: TGTGCCAGCTACCGCATACTTGAACCGCAGACTAGCGGGAGCGAGACCCAGTACTTC. It specifies CASYRILEPQTSGSETQYF.

For the CDR3, the DNA is TGTGCCAGTAGCCCAGGTACCGATGAGCAGTTCTTC. Translated, it gives CASSPGTDEQFF. This rearrangement joins TRBV19 to TRBJ2-1; D remains ambiguous. Germline-derived CDR1 and CDR2 are LNHDA and SQIVND (reference sequence). The CDR3 extends over 12 amino acids. Trimming left V 6 bases short and J 8 bases short, with 11 bases between. The full variable domain, with the rest looked up from reference TRBV19 and TRBJ2-1, is DGGITQSPKYLFRKEGQNVTLSCEQNLNHDAMYWYRQDPGQGLRLIYYSQIVNDFQKGDIAEGYSVSREKKESFPLTVTSAQKNPTAFYLCASSPGTDEQFFGPGTRLTVL.

The chain couples TRBV7-6 to TRBJ2-3; no clear D. Germline V gives CDR1 SGHVS, CDR2 FNYEAQ. The V end lost 2 bases, the J end lost 0 bases, and 6 bases lay between the germline ends. The CDR3 runs 14 residues. This CDR3 reads CASSLPRSTDTQYF. The CDR3 DNA reads TGTGCCAGCAGCTTACCCAGAAGCACAGATACGCAGTATTTT.

Comment on this clone: At the DNA level, this CDR3 is encoded by other sequences in the same sample as well. The gene calls are TRBV5-8 and TRBJ1-1; D not resolved. Germline CDR1 and CDR2: SGHTS and YDEGEE. CDR3 length: 15 residues. V was clipped by 3 bases and J by 11 bases, with 23 bases between them. Here the CDR3 reads CASSSVWGGWGEAFF. The CDR3, as DNA: TGTGCCAGCAGCTCCGTGTGGGGAGGCTGGGGTGAGGCTTTCTTT. Variable domain in full (rest from reference TRBV5-8 and TRBJ1-1): EAGVTQSPTHLIKTRGQQATLRCSPISGHTSVYWYQQALGLGLQFLLWYDEGEERNRGNFPPRFSGRQFPNYSSELNVNALELEDSALYLCASSSVWGGWGEAFFGQGTRLTVV.

J is TRBJ1-3 and V is TRBV12-2. TRBV12-2 is listed as a pseudogene. The CDR3 sequence is 16 residues long. The CDR3 region is CASRLEGAVPGNTIYF. In DNA, the CDR3 is TGTGCAAGTCGCTTAGAGGGAGCAGTTCCCGGAAACACCATATATTTT.

The J gene is TRBJ1-5, the V gene TRBV7-9; 12 bases align to TRBD1. The V gene end was trimmed by 1 base and the J gene end by 4 bases; junction bases not matched to a gene: 11. Germline values: CDR1 SEHNR, CDR2 FQNEAQ (reference sequence). The CDR3 has 19 residues. The CDR3 DNA sequence: TGTGCCAGCAGCTTAGGACGATTGGGACAGGGGGCGGTGAATCAGCCCCAGCATTTT. It encodes CASSLGRLGQGAVNQPQHF. Full variable domain (outside the CDR3, taken from reference TRBV7-9 and TRBJ1-5): DTGVSQNPRHKITKRGQNVTFRCDPISEHNRLYWYRQTLGQGPEFLTYFQNEAQLEKSRLLSDRFSAERPKGSFSTLEIQRTEQGDSAMYLCASSLGRLGQGAVNQPQHFGDGTRLSIL.

The chain combines TRBV9 with TRBJ1-5; 7 nucleotides agree with TRBD1. This CDR3 is built from 19 residues. Germline V gives CDR1 SGDLS, CDR2 YYNGEE. The J segment lost 5 bases and the V segment lost 1 base, leaving 18 bases of the junction unmatched. CDR3 DNA sequence: TGTGCCAGCAGCGTATTCCTTGGACAGGCCATCCACACCCATCAGCCCCAGCATTTT. This encodes CASSVFLGQAIHTHQPQHF.

The chain uses TRBV6-5 and TRBJ1-2; possible D gene TRBD1, 6 bases. Trimming removed 2 bases at V and 2 bases at J, with 15 bases between. The CDR3 length is 16 residues. Germline values: CDR1 MNHEY, CDR2 SVGAGI. The CDR3 bases are TGTGCCAGCAGTTACCGGAGGACAGACCAAAACTATGGCTACACCTTC. Protein product: CASSYRRTDQNYGYTF.

The J gene is TRBJ2-7, the V gene TRBV6-5, with 7 bases identical to TRBD1. CDR3 size: 14 residues. Losses at the gene ends were 5 bases for V and 3 bases for J; bases not matched to a gene: 7. CDR1 and CDR2 (germline): MNHEY, SVGAGI. Here the CDR3 DNA reads TGTGCCAGCAGTAAAACAGGGGCTAACTACGAGCAGTACTTC. This translates into CASSKTGANYEQYF.

The J gene is TRBJ2-7, the V gene TRBV28; 12 positions match TRBD2. From germline, CDR1 is MDHEN and CDR2 SYDVKM. V lost 7 bases to trimming and J lost 2 bases; unmatched junction nucleotides: 6. The CDR3 is made up of 15 amino acids. The CDR3 bases are TGTGCCAGCACCCTAACTAGCGGGAGGCCCTACGAGCAGTACTTC. The encoded protein is CASTLTSGRPYEQYF.

This chain links TRBV7-8 with TRBJ2-7, with 14 nucleotides matching TRBD2. Germline V CDR1 and CDR2: SGHVS, FQNEAQ. The junction had 9 bases not matched to a gene; V was cut back by 0 bases and J by 2 bases. The CDR3 runs 19 residues. The CDR3 protein is CASSLATGTSGRLAYEQYF. The DNA of the CDR3 is TGTGCCAGCAGCTTAGCTACCGGGACTAGCGGGAGATTAGCCTACGAGCAGTACTTC.

This chain joins TRBV4-1 and TRBJ2-3, with TRBD2 matching over 8 bases. CDR1 and CDR2 (germline): MGHRA, YSYEKL. This CDR3 has 13 residues. V shed 0 bases, J shed 9 bases, and the junction held 2 bases outside the gene matches. CDR3: CASSQETSETQYF. The CDR3 DNA reads TGCGCCAGCAGCCAAGAGACTAGCGAGACGCAGTATTTT.

The chain combines TRBV5-8 with TRBJ2-7; D not resolved. The germline V gene has CDR1 SGHTS and CDR2 YDEGEE. Trimming took 3 bases from V and 3 from J, leaving 31 bases between them. The CDR3 is 20 residues long. CDR3 nucleotide sequence: TGTGCCAGCAGCTCGCCGAGACATGGGTCACAACAACCCACCGACTACGAGCAGTACTTC. Amino acids: CASSSPRHGSQQPTDYEQYF.

The chain combines TRBV7-9 with TRBJ2-7, with 7 bases that match TRBD1. The germline V gene encodes CDR1 SEHNR and CDR2 FQNEAQ (reference sequence). The ends lost 0 bases at V and 2 bases at J; junction bases unmatched: 1. This CDR3 has 14 amino acids. The CDR3 bases are TGTGCCAGCAGCTTAGCGACAGGGACCTACGAGCAGTACTTC. Translation: CASSLATGTYEQYF.

CDR3 bases: TGTGCCAGCAGTGCGGGACACTACACCTACGAGCAGTACTTC. This translates into CASSAGHYTYEQYF. The J gene is TRBJ2-7, the V gene TRBV6-1; perhaps TRBD1 as D (6 bases). Per germline, CDR1 MNHNS and CDR2 SASEGT. This CDR3 is 14 amino acids long. V shed 4 bases and J shed 2 bases, with 12 bases lying between them.

This sequence joins TRBV5-1 and TRBJ1-1, with 9 bases aligning to TRBD1. V lost 4 bases, J lost 1 base, and 5 bases stayed unmatched. The CDR3 spans 15 residues. Germline V lookup: CDR1 SGHRS, CDR2 YFSETQ. CDR3 sequence reads: CASSAGTGKNTEAFF. Written as DNA, the CDR3 is TGCGCCAGCAGCGCCGGGACAGGGAAGAACACTGAAGCTTTCTTT.

This chain connects TRBV7-2 to TRBJ1-5; TRBD1 matches at 7 bases. The CDR3 covers 15 residues. With V trimmed by 5 bases and J by 5 bases, 9 bases remained unmatched. The V gene's germline CDR1 is SGHTA and CDR2 FQGNSA. In DNA form, the CDR3 reads TGTGCCAGCAGCCGCCAGGGGGAGAGCCATCAGCCCCAGCATTTT. Translation: CASSRQGESHQPQHF.

This sequence joins TRBV7-9 and TRBJ2-3; 11 bases line up with TRBD2. CDR3 length: 17 amino acids. Germline CDR1 and CDR2: SEHNR and FQNEAQ (reference sequence). J lost 4 bases, V lost 5 bases, and 11 bases had no gene match. CDR3: CASSPNQLAGAPDTQYF. The DNA of the CDR3 is TGTGCCAGCAGCCCGAATCAACTAGCGGGAGCCCCAGATACGCAGTATTTT.

The chain is built from TRBV29-1 and TRBJ2-1, with a tentative D call TRBD2 (6 bases). Germline V gene sequence: CDR1 SQVTM, CDR2 ANQGSEA. V was clipped by 8 bases and J by 0 bases, with 20 bases between them. This CDR3 contains 16 residues. The CDR3 bases are TGCAGCATAAAAGGACTCGGACTAAGCTCCTACAATGAGCAGTTCTTC. Translating gives CSIKGLGLSSYNEQFF.